These T cell receptor beta chains were read from a single sample in a study of CD8 T cells in ankylosing spondylitis. TCRdb reanalysed the 5' RACE reads using MiXCR and keeps one entry per CDR3 protein. The data show 100,000 to 150,000 distinct CDR3 sequences, 7% seen once. Sequencing was done on a sample of blood, either unsorted or a sorted T cell fraction (not recorded which). The source is a male donor with ankylosing spondylitis or in good health (not recorded which). The CDR3 runs from the conserved cysteine through the conserved F or W. The order of the fields is clone size, D gene, J gene, V gene, CDR3 DNA, CDR3 protein. A D gene is named only where the DNA matches it firmly. Each size is once, few, many or a size class.

many,-,TRBJ2-1,TRBV2,TGTGCCAGCAGGTACCGGGACAATGAGCAGTTCTTC,CASRYRDNEQFF
many,-,TRBJ1-5,TRBV20-1,TGCAGTGCTAGAGGGGGGGGTGATCAGCCCCAGCATTTT,CSARGGGDQPQHF
few,-,TRBJ1-2,TRBV29-1,TGCAGCGTTGACCCCTTGGACAGCCCCTATGGCTACACCTTC,CSVDPLDSPYGYTF
many,TRBD2,TRBJ2-3,TRBV7-8,TGTGCCAGCAGCCCCAGCGGGGGATCCCCCAATACGCAGTATTTT,CASSPSGGSPNTQYF
many,-,TRBJ1-1,TRBV6-1,TGTGCCAGCAGTCGGGGGGCCGTGAACACTGAAGCTTTCTTT,CASSRGAVNTEAFF
many,-,TRBJ2-7,TRBV20-1,TGCAGTGCTAGCCCGAGTGGAGGGCCGACAACCTACGAGCAGTACTTC,CSASPSGGPTTYEQYF
many,TRBD1,TRBJ1-4,TRBV2,TGTGCCAGCAGTGAAAAACAGGGGCATAATGAAAAACTGTTTTTT,CASSEKQGHNEKLFF
many,TRBD2,TRBJ2-1,TRBV20-1,TGCAGTGCTATGAGGACTAGCGGGAGGGCCTTTGAGCAGTTCTTC,CSAMRTSGRAFEQFF
many,-,TRBJ2-5,TRBV12-3/TRBV12-4,TGTGCCAGCAGTTTAAGTAGCCAAGAGACCCAGTACTTC,CASSLSSQETQYF
many,-,TRBJ2-1,TRBV12-3/TRBV12-4,TGTGCCAGCACCCCTACCTTTTTACCGGGCTACAATGAGCAGTTCTTC,CASTPTFLPGYNEQFF